The entry that follows covers one T cell receptor beta chain sequence. Its antigen remains unknown. CDR3 length equals 15 residues. Germline V gene data show CDR1 as MDHEN and CDR2 as SYDVKM. The V segment lost 2 bases and the J segment 3 bases; nucleotides outside the gene matches: 4. This entry belongs to a study of response to subunit inactivated influenza vaccine. Study observations and caveats: The authors suggested that every seasonal influenza vaccination recruits few new T cells.

TCRdb re-called the RT-PCR reads through MiXCR, storing one row per CDR3 protein. The profile shows roughly 760,000 distinct CDR3 sequences, over 20% of them singletons. This TCR derives from a man aged 50-59 years who received an inactivated influenza vaccine. This specimen consisted of PBMCs from blood, obtained about 5 days after vaccination. The genes are TRBV28 and TRBJ2-7; 10 bases match TRBD1. The CDR3 sequence: CASSLEGTGVYEQYF. The CDR3 DNA reads TGTGCCAGCAGTTTAGAGGGGACAGGGGTCTACGAGCAGTACTTC.